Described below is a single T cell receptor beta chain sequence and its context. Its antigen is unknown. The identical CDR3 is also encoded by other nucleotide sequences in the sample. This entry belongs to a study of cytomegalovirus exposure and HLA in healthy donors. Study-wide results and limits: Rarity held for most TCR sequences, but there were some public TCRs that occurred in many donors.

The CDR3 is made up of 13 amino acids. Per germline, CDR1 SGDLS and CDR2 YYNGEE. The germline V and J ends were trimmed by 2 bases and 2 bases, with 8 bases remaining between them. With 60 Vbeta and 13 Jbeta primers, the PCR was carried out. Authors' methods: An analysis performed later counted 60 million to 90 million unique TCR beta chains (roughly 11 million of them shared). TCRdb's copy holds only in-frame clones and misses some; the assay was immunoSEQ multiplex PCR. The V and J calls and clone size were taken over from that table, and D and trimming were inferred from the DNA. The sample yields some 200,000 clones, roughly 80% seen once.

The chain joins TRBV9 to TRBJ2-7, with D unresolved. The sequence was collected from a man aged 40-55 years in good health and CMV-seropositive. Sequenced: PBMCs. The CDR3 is CASSVGQTYEQYF. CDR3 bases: TGTGCCAGCAGCGTTGGGCAAACCTACGAGCAGTACTTC.